The next 27 T cell receptor beta chains were all read from a single sample in a study of post-analysis software for immune sequencing data. Study-wide results and limits: Roughly 5 TRBV segments (TRBV5-6, TRBV5-1 and TRBV20-1 among them) occurred more frequently in patients than in controls.

For these TCRs, the target antigens are not known. Unique molecular identifiers were present in the TCR beta cDNA libraries. One entry per CDR3 protein, called by TCRdb with MiXCR from the PCR reads. Among approximately 660,000 distinct CDR3 sequences listed, 55% to 70% were seen once. Specimen: blood. Receptor source: a girl aged 2-10 years with multiple sclerosis.

With respect to this clonotype: The junction does not match germline at one end; this may be a read error. This chain uses TRBV12-3 or TRBV12-4 with TRBJ2-2, with D possibly called TRBD1 or TRBD2 (5 bases each). CDR3 length: 14 residues. CDR3: CASSFLQGTGEPFF. The CDR3, as DNA: TGTGCCAGCAGTTTCCTCCAGGGAACCGGGGAGCCGTTTTTT.

J is TRBJ2-5 and V is TRBV29-1; 7 nucleotides match TRBD1. The CDR3 extends over 13 amino acids. Losses at the gene ends were 5 bases for V and 4 bases for J; bases not matched to a gene: 7. CDR1 and CDR2 from the germline V gene are SQVTM and ANQGSEA. CDR3 DNA sequence: TGCAGCGTTCGAGGGGGCGCGTTAGAGACCCAGTACTTC. It is translated as CSVRGGALETQYF.

The rearrangement uses TRBV14 and TRBJ1-2, with a possible D match to TRBD1 (6 bases). The CDR3 length is 13 residues. With 1 base removed from V and 7 bases from J, the gap between germline ends came to 10 bases. From germline, CDR1 is SGHDN and CDR2 FVKESK. CDR3 sequence (DNA): TGTGCCAGCAGCCAAGGGACAGCCTGTGGCTACACCTTC. As protein: CASSQGTACGYTF.

The V call is TRBV11-3, the J call TRBJ2-1; D unresolved. With 4 bases removed from V and 5 bases from J, the gap between germline ends came to 9 bases. Germline CDR1 SGHNT, CDR2 YENEEA. The CDR3 extends over 13 amino acids. The CDR3 loop reads CASSSYGNNEQFF. The CDR3 DNA reads TGTGCCAGCAGCTCCTACGGAAACAATGAGCAGTTCTTC.

This clonotype has only a few counts. The chain recombines TRBV7-9 with TRBJ1-1; maybe TRBD1 (5 bases). Trimming stripped 3 bases from V and 8 bases from J, with 7 bases between. CDR1 is SEHNR, CDR2 FQNEAQ, per germline (reference sequence). The CDR3 runs 11 residues. CDR3: CASSFDSEAFF. DNA for the CDR3: TGTGCCAGCAGCTTCGACAGCGAAGCTTTCTTT.

The gene calls are TRBV5-1 and TRBJ2-5; 12 bases map to TRBD1. The CDR3 has 16 amino acids. The V segment lost 5 bases and the J segment 5 bases; nucleotides outside the gene matches: 10. CDR1 is SGHRS, CDR2 YFSETQ, per germline. In nucleotides, the CDR3 is TGCGCCAGCAGTTCCCAAGGGACAGGGGGCTACGAGACCCAGTACTTC. Residues: CASSSQGTGGYETQYF.

The V gene is TRBV7-2, the J gene TRBJ1-1, with TRBD1 matching over 7 bases. Germline CDR1 SGHTA, CDR2 FQGNSA. Trimming took 6 bases from V and 5 from J; bases not matched to a gene: 9. This CDR3 contains 14 residues. CDR3 protein: CASRGGTEMTEAFF. In DNA, the CDR3 is TGTGCCAGCAGGGGAGGGACAGAAATGACTGAAGCTTTCTTT. The full variable domain, rest sourced from reference TRBV7-2 and TRBJ1-1, is GAGVSQSPSNKVTEKGKDVELRCDPISGHTALYWYRQSLGQGLEFLIYFQGNSAPDKSGLPSDRFSAERTGGSVSTLTIQRTQQEDSAVYLCASRGGTEMTEAFFGQGTRLTVV.

The chain couples TRBV6-1 to TRBJ1-2, with D uncertain. Trimming stripped 7 bases from V and 5 bases from J, with 8 bases between. The CDR3 spans 11 residues. Per germline, CDR1 MNHNS and CDR2 SASEGT. The CDR3 region is CASMGSYGYTF. The CDR3 region has the DNA TGTGCCAGCATGGGATCTTATGGCTACACCTTC.

This clonotype has just a few counts. The chain links TRBV6-6 to TRBJ1-2; 9 bases agree with TRBD1. The germline V gene encodes CDR1 MNHNY and CDR2 SVGAGI (reference sequence). V lost 6 bases to trimming and J lost 8 bases; unmatched junction nucleotides: 7. The CDR3 loop spans 13 amino acids. This chain's CDR3 is CASSIDRGGGYTF. The DNA for the CDR3 is TGTGCCAGCAGCATAGACAGGGGGGGAGGCTACACCTTC.

This clonotype occurred a few times. The chain recombines TRBV20-1 with TRBJ2-5, with 7 bases fitting TRBD2. The J segment lost 4 bases and the V segment lost 4 bases, leaving 18 bases of the junction unmatched. The CDR3 contains 17 residues. Germline values: CDR1 DFQATT, CDR2 SNEGSKA (reference sequence). CDR3 nucleotide sequence: TGCAGTGCTAAAACGGGACTACTCATAACACCCACAGAGACCCAGTACTTC. Its protein is CSAKTGLLITPTETQYF.

The chain employs TRBV20-1 and TRBJ2-7; 9 positions match TRBD2. The CDR3 consists of 14 residues. From germline, CDR1 is DFQATT and CDR2 SNEGSKA (reference sequence). The junction had 8 bases not matched to a gene; V was cut back by 6 bases and J by 2 bases. CDR3 residues: CSAILAGPTYEQYF. CDR3 DNA: TGCAGTGCGATTCTAGCGGGACCAACCTACGAGCAGTACTTC.

The chain links TRBV6-5 to TRBJ2-7, with TRBD1 as a possible D gene (5 bases). Per germline, CDR1 MNHEY and CDR2 SVGAGI. This CDR3 has 14 amino acids. V was clipped by 6 bases and J by 2 bases, with 14 bases between them. The CDR3 loop reads CASRQAGSAYEQYF. DNA for the CDR3: TGTGCCAGCAGGCAAGCAGGGTCTGCCTACGAGCAGTACTTC.

This clonotype has a handful of counts. This rearrangement joins TRBV4-1 to TRBJ2-1, with 11 bases fitting TRBD1. V dropped 4 bases and J dropped 5; count of bases not matched to a gene: 7. The germline V gene has CDR1 MGHRA and CDR2 YSYEKL. This CDR3 spans 16 amino acids. CDR3 nucleotide sequence: TGCGCCAGCAGCCCCGGACAGGGGGCAGCTGACAATGAGCAGTTCTTC. This gives the protein CASSPGQGAADNEQFF.

This CDR3 is CAISGVRGVFGYEQYF. CDR3 DNA sequence: TGTGCCATCAGTGGGGTGAGAGGCGTTTTCGGGTACGAGCAGTACTTC. The chain carries TRBV10-3 and TRBJ2-7; D unclear. This CDR3 is 16 amino acids long. Looked up from germline, CDR1 is ENHRY and CDR2 is SYGVKD. The germline V and J ends were trimmed by 4 bases and 4 bases, with 20 bases remaining between them.

This clonotype was detected only once. V is TRBV5-1 and J is TRBJ2-4, with D perhaps matching TRBD1 or TRBD2 (6 bases each). The germline gives CDR1 SGHRS, CDR2 YFSETQ. V lost 4 bases and J lost 9, with 20 bases in between. The CDR3 has 15 amino acids. CDR3 coding DNA: TGCGCCAGCAGCACGGGCCCTCCGGGGGCCGTCATTCAGTACTTC. Translation: CASSTGPPGAVIQYF.

This CDR3 is CASSYPEKSTEAFF. The DNA for the CDR3 is TGTGCCAGCAGTTACCCTGAGAAAAGCACTGAAGCTTTCTTT. V gene TRBV6-6 combines with J gene TRBJ1-1, with no clear D. The germline V and J ends were trimmed by 2 bases and 4 bases, with 11 bases remaining between them. Looked up from germline, CDR1 is MNHNY and CDR2 is SVGAGI (reference sequence). The CDR3 length is 14 residues.

The chain carries TRBV4-1 and TRBJ2-3; 13 bases match TRBD2. The CDR3 extends over 17 amino acids. Germline-derived CDR1 and CDR2 are MGHRA and YSYEKL. V lost 0 bases to trimming and J lost 6 bases; unmatched junction nucleotides: 6. The CDR3 sequence is CASSQDGTSGEGDTQYF. CDR3 sequence (DNA): TGCGCCAGCAGCCAAGACGGGACTAGCGGGGAGGGGGATACGCAGTATTTT.

This clonotype came up once. This sequence joins TRBV7-9 and TRBJ2-4; tentatively, D is TRBD2 (5 bases). V was clipped by 4 bases and J by 9 bases, with 10 bases between them. This CDR3 has 12 amino acids. Germline-derived CDR1 and CDR2 are SEHNR and FQNEAQ (reference sequence). The CDR3 here is CASSSPEGIQYF. DNA of the CDR3: TGTGCCAGCAGCTCACCCGAGGGCATTCAGTACTTC. Using reference TRBV7-9 and TRBJ2-4 for the parts outside the CDR3, the full variable domain is DTGVSQNPRHKITKRGQNVTFRCDPISEHNRLYWYRQTLGQGPEFLTYFQNEAQLEKSRLLSDRFSAERPKGSFSTLEIQRTEQGDSAMYLCASSSPEGIQYFGAGTRLSVL.

On this clonotype: A read error may explain this, as a much larger clone is one base away. CDR3 DNA sequence: TGTACCAGCAGCTCCAAAGAGACCCAGTACTTC. Translated: CTSSSKETQYF. The V and J genes are TRBV7-6 and TRBJ2-5; no definite D call. Germline assignment: CDR1 SGHVS and CDR2 FNYEAQ. The CDR3 runs to 11 residues. Using reference TRBV7-6 and TRBJ2-5 for the parts outside the CDR3, the full variable domain is GAGVSQSPRYKVTKRGQDVALRCDPISGHVSLYWYRQALGQGPEFLTYFNYEAQQDKSGLPNDRFSAERPEGSISTLTIQRTEQRDSAMYRCTSSSKETQYFGPGTRLLVL.

The genes are TRBV3-1 and TRBJ2-7; 11 bases fit TRBD2. The CDR3 spans 16 residues. Per germline, CDR1 LGHDT and CDR2 YNNKEL (reference sequence). V dropped 4 bases and J dropped 5; count of bases not matched to a gene: 10. The CDR3 sequence is CASSLGLAERINEQYF. CDR3 in DNA: TGTGCCAGCAGCCTGGGACTAGCGGAGCGGATCAACGAGCAGTACTTC.

This clonotype occurred a few times. V usage is TRBV24-1 and J usage is TRBJ2-3, with 9 positions matching TRBD1. V lost 3 bases and J lost 6; bases outside the gene matches: 12. Germline V gene lookup returns CDR1 KGHDR and CDR2 SFDVKD. CDR3 length: 17 residues. The CDR3 DNA reads as TGTGCCACCAGTGATAGCACCGGGACAGGGCTCACGGATACGCAGTATTTT. The encoded protein is CATSDSTGTGLTDTQYF.

The sample holds one count of this clonotype. This chain connects TRBV12-3 or TRBV12-4 to TRBJ1-1; D uncertain. There are 14 residues in the CDR3. V lost 1 base to trimming and J lost 4 bases, with 10 bases between them. CDR3 nucleotides: TGTGCCAGCAGTTTAGGGCTACAGAGCACTGAAGCTTTCTTT. Its translation: CASSLGLQSTEAFF.

This chain connects TRBV12-3 or TRBV12-4 to TRBJ1-2, with D hard to call. The CDR3 runs to 13 residues. Trimming left V 5 bases short and J 8 bases short, with 15 bases between. The DNA for the CDR3 is TGTGCCAGCAGTCTTCAACAGTTGTTCGGCTACACCTTC. Translation gives CASSLQQLFGYTF.

The CDR3 is CSARSTLGLAGGRDNEQFF. CDR3 DNA: TGCAGTGCTAGATCAACTCTGGGACTAGCGGGGGGGAGGGACAATGAGCAGTTCTTC. This rearrangement joins TRBV20-1 to TRBJ2-1; 16 bases are shared with TRBD2. The germline V gene has CDR1 DFQATT and CDR2 SNEGSKA (reference sequence). The CDR3 length is 19 residues. The junction had 12 bases not matched to a gene; V was cut back by 2 bases and J by 5 bases.

The chain uses TRBV5-1 and TRBJ1-4, with 8 bases lining up with TRBD1. Germline V CDR1 and CDR2: SGHRS, YFSETQ. The ends lost 3 bases at V and 7 bases at J; junction bases unmatched: 8. The CDR3 extends over 15 amino acids. The CDR3 sequence: CASSSQGASGEKLFF. The CDR3 region has the DNA TGCGCCAGCAGCTCGCAGGGGGCTTCGGGTGAAAAACTGTTTTTT.

V usage is TRBV27 and J usage is TRBJ2-3; 9 positions match TRBD1. J lost 7 bases, V lost 2 bases, and 4 bases had no gene match. Germline V gives CDR1 MNHEY, CDR2 SMNVEV (reference sequence). CDR3 length equals 14 residues. CDR3: CASSLQDRGNTQYF. DNA of the CDR3: TGTGCCAGCAGTTTACAGGACAGGGGTAATACGCAGTATTTT.

In this sample, this clonotype turned up once. This rearrangement joins TRBV6-5 to TRBJ1-2; 7 nucleotides match TRBD1. V trimming: 8 bases; J trimming: 2 bases; junction bases outside the gene matches: 2. CDR3 length: 12 amino acids. Germline V gives CDR1 MNHEY, CDR2 SVGAGI. CDR3 amino acids: CASGGQNYGYTF. The CDR3 DNA is TGTGCCAGCGGGGGACAGAACTATGGCTACACCTTC.